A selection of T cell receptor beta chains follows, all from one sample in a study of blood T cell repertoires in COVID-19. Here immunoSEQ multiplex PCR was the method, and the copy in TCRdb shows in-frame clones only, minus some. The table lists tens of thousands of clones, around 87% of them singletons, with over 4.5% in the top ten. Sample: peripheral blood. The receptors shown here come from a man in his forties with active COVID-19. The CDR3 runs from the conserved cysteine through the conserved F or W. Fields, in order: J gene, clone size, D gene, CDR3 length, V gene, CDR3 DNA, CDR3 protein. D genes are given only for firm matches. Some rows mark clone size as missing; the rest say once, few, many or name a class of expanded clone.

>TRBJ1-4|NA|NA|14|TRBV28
TGTGCCAGCAGTCTCGGGGGGTCGAGTGAAAAACTGTTTTTT
CASSLGGSSEKLFF
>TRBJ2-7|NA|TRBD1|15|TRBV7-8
TGTGCCAGCAGCTTACAGGGGGCCTCGACCCACGAGCAGTACTTC
CASSLQGASTHEQYF
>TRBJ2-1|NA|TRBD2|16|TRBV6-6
TGTGCCAGCAGCCTCGGGACTAGCGGGAGGCACAATGAGCAGTTCTTC
CASSLGTSGRHNEQFF
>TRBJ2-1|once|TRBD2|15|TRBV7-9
TGTGCCAGCAGCCGTAGCGGGATGTCCTACAATGAGCAGTTCTTC
CASSRSGMSYNEQFF
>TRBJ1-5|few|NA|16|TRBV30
TGTGCCTGGAGTAGCCCCGGGGCGGGAGGAGGACAGCCCCAGCATTTT
CAWSSPGAGGGQPQHF
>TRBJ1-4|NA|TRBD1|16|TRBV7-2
TGTGCCAGCAGCTCCAGACTGAGACAGGGGTCTGAAAAACTGTTTTTT
CASSSRLRQGSEKLFF
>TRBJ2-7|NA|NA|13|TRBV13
TGTGCCAGCAGCCGCCGACAGCGCCTCGAGCAGTACTTC
CASSRRQRLEQYF
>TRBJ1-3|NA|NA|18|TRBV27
TGTGCCAGCAGCTCCATCAGGGCGGGACCCTCGTCTGGAAACACCATATATTTT
CASSSIRAGPSSGNTIYF
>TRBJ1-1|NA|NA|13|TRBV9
TGTGCCAGCGGTCTAGAGGCGACCACTGAAGCTTTCTTT
CASGLEATTEAFF
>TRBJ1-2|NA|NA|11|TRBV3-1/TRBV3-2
TGTGCCAGCAGCCATATCTATGGCTACACCTTC
CASSHIYGYTF
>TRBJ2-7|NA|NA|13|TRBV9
TGTGCCAGCAGTCCCCAAAACTCCTACGAGCAGTACTTC
CASSPQNSYEQYF
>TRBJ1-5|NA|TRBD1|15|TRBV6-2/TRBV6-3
TGTGCCAGCAGTAAGACAGGGGGTACCAATCAGCCCCAGCATTTT
CASSKTGGTNQPQHF
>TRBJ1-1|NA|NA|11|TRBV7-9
TGTGCCAGCGGTGCCGGGACAAATATTTTCTTT
CASGAGTNIFF
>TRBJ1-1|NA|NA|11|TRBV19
TGTGCCAGTAGTATAGGAGGGCGAGCTTTCTTT
CASSIGGRAFF
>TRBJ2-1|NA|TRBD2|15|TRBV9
TGTGCCAGCAGCACTAAAGCGGGAGGGCCAAGGGAGCAGTTCTTC
CASSTKAGGPREQFF
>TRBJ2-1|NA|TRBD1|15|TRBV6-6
TGTGCCAGCAGCCCCGGGACAGGGTCCTACAATGAGCAGTTCTTC
CASSPGTGSYNEQFF
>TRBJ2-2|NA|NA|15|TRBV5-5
TGTGCCAGCAGCTTGGTAGTCCTGAACACCGGGGAGCTGTTTTTT
CASSLVVLNTGELFF
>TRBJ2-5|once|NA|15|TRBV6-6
TGTGCCAGCAGTTACTCGACGGGTCGACAAGAGACCCAGTACTTC
CASSYSTGRQETQYF
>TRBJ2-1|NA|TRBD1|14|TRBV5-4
TGTGCCAGCAGCCGCCGGGACAGAGACGATGAGCAGTTCTTC
CASSRRDRDDEQFF
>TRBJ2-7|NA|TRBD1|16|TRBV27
TGTGCCAGCAGTCCGCCCCGGGACAGGGGCTCCTACGAGCAGTACTTC
CASSPPRDRGSYEQYF
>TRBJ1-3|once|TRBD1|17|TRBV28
TGTGCCAGCAGTCCCTCTCCGACAGGGAACTCTGGAAACACCATATATTTT
CASSPSPTGNSGNTIYF